This T cell receptor beta chain originates from a study of cytomegalovirus exposure and HLA in healthy donors. The CDR3 contains 11 residues. Trimming stripped 4 bases from V and 3 bases from J, with 5 bases between. Germline V CDR1 and CDR2: SGHRS, YFSETQ. PCR amplification relied on 60 Vbeta primers (plus 13 Jbeta primers). Method: immunoSEQ multiplex PCR; TCRdb's copy keeps in-frame clones and lacks some. The sample lists some 89,000 clones, roughly 76% occurring once. Sequenced input: PBMCs. This receptor was obtained from a woman in her 30s in good health and CMV-seronegative. The genes are TRBV5-1 and TRBJ2-7, with D uncertain. Here the CDR3 reads CASSELYEQYF. CDR3 coding DNA: TGCGCCAGCAGCGAGCTCTACGAGCAGTACTTC.